A single sample gave rise to the 27 T cell receptor beta chains below, sequenced in a study of T cell repertoires in cytomegalovirus infection. TCRdb re-derived calls from the reads in MiXCR, one entry per CDR3 protein. The data hold 500,000 or so distinct CDR3 sequences, with approximately 15% observed a single time. The sequencing sample was made of CD8+ T cells from PBMCs. These receptors were obtained from a human donor in good health (CMV status not recorded). Some clones in this sample may be carry-over from other donors' samples.

This clonotype was detected many times. DNA of the CDR3: TGTGCCAGCAGCTTAGGACAGGGTAAAACTGAAGCTTTCTTT. This sequence encodes CASSLGQGKTEAFF. J is TRBJ1-1 and V is TRBV7-2; 7 positions match TRBD1. Germline V gene data show CDR1 as SGHTA and CDR2 as FQGNSA. There are 14 residues in the CDR3. With V trimmed by 1 base and J by 5 bases, 4 bases remained unmatched.

This clonotype has at least ten counts. V usage is TRBV7-2 and J usage is TRBJ2-3; 10 bases agree with TRBD2. The germline CDR1 and CDR2 sequences are SGHTA and FQGNSA. The V and J ends lost 6 bases and 1 base, in that order; junction bases with no gene match: 4. CDR3 length: 15 residues. The CDR3 DNA reads as TGTGCCAGCAGGCTAGCGGGAGCGGGCACAGATACGCAGTATTTT. Translated: CASRLAGAGTDTQYF.

A note on this clonotype: The junction departs from germline at one end; a sequencing error may be responsible. The V gene is TRBV20-1, the J gene TRBJ1-1; 9 positions agree with TRBD1. Germline loops: CDR1 DFQATT, CDR2 SNEGSKA (reference sequence). This CDR3 has 16 residues. The CDR3 protein is CSARGTTGGWTTDAFF. For the CDR3, the DNA is TGCAGTGCTAGAGGTACAACAGGGGGCTGGACCACTGACGCTTTCTTT.

This clonotype was counted ten times or more. The V and J genes are TRBV27 and TRBJ2-2; D perhaps matches TRBD2 (7 bases). The CDR3 consists of 17 residues. In germline, CDR1 is MNHEY, CDR2 SMNVEV (reference sequence). V was trimmed by 0 bases and J by 3 bases, leaving 14 bases between them. CDR3 nucleotides: TGTGCCAGCAGTTTATCGGAGGGGGAGGGGCACACCGGGGAGCTGTTTTTT. Encoded protein: CASSLSEGEGHTGELFF.

This clonotype was seen repeatedly, ten times or more. The CDR3 here is CASSLITGELFF. For the CDR3, the DNA is TGTGCCAGCAGCTTAATCACCGGGGAGCTGTTTTTT. The chain couples TRBV7-6 to TRBJ2-2, with D hard to call. V lost 2 bases and J lost 4, with 2 bases in between. The germline gives CDR1 SGHVS, CDR2 FNYEAQ. The CDR3 runs to 12 residues.

The J gene is TRBJ1-5, the V gene TRBV10-3; D perhaps matches TRBD1 (6 bases). Looked up from germline, CDR1 is ENHRY and CDR2 is SYGVKD. V lost 3 bases, J lost 2 bases, and 11 bases lay in between. The CDR3 length is 15 residues. CDR3 sequence: CAISDRGGGNQPQHF. The CDR3 nucleotides are TGTGCCATCAGTGACAGGGGAGGGGGCAATCAGCCCCAGCATTTT.

This clonotype was counted a single time. A much more abundant neighbour one base away suggests this may be a read error. The chain recombines TRBV28 with TRBJ1-5, with D possibly TRBD1 on 6 matching bases. V gave up 3 bases and J gave up 2 bases, with 11 bases separating them. The CDR3 loop spans 15 amino acids. The germline V gene has CDR1 MDHEN and CDR2 SYDVKM. CDR3 sequence reads: CASSLRKGGNQPQHF. CDR3 in DNA: TGTGCCAGCAGTTTGAGAAAGGGGGGCAATCAGCCCCAGCATTTT. The variable domain in full, with the rest retrieved from reference TRBV28 and TRBJ1-5, is DVKVTQSSRYLVKRTGEKVFLECVQDMDHENMFWYRQDPGLGLRLIYFSYDVKMKEKGDIPEGYSVSREKKERFSLILESASTNQTSMYLCASSLRKGGNQPQHFGDGTRLSIL.

This clonotype was counted at least ten times. V and J are TRBV11-2 and TRBJ1-2; tentatively, D is TRBD1 (5 bases). Per the germline V gene, CDR1 is SGHAT and CDR2 is FQNNGV. CDR3 size: 17 residues. V lost 3 bases and J 9 bases, leaving 26 bases between the germline ends. The CDR3, as DNA: TGTGCCAGCAGCTTGGGGACTTCCTTTGAGGTAGCTGGAAGCTACACCTTC. It is translated as CASSLGTSFEVAGSYTF.

This clonotype was recorded only once. V and J are TRBV15 and TRBJ1-1, with a possible D match to TRBD1 (5 bases). The germline CDR1 and CDR2 sequences are LNHNV and YYDKDF (reference sequence). The CDR3 length is 18 residues. The V end was cut by 0 bases, the J end by 0 bases, with 17 bases between. The CDR3 loop reads CATSRDWDRNIMNTEAFF. CDR3 nucleotides: TGTGCCACCAGCAGAGATTGGGACCGGAATATCATGAACACTGAAGCTTTCTTT.

In its sample, this clonotype was seen a few times. The chain recombines TRBV12-3 or TRBV12-4 with TRBJ2-3; 10 nucleotides align to TRBD1. The CDR3 totals 16 residues. The trim removed 6 bases at V and 9 bases at J, leaving 15 bases unmatched. Written as DNA, the CDR3 is TGTGCCAGCAGCCTTAGGCCGACAGGGGGCGATCCAACGCAGTATTTT. Translation gives CASSLRPTGGDPTQYF.

V gene TRBV30 combines with J gene TRBJ2-7, with D perhaps TRBD2 (6 bases). From germline, CDR1 is GTSNPN and CDR2 SVGIG (reference sequence). V was cut by 4 bases and J by 0 bases, with 7 bases left in between. The CDR3 is made up of 12 amino acids. CDR3 sequence (DNA): TGTGCCTGGACCGGGAGCTCCTACGAGCAGTACTTC. Its translation: CAWTGSSYEQYF.

This clonotype was counted only a few times. The chain has TRBV20-1 and TRBJ2-1; 7 bases are shared with TRBD1. Germline V gene lookup returns CDR1 DFQATT and CDR2 SNEGSKA (reference sequence). This CDR3 spans 14 amino acids. V gave up 6 bases and J gave up 8 bases; unmatched junction bases: 13. The DNA of the CDR3 is TGCAGTGCAATATTCCTCATGAGGGGGCATGAGCAGTTCTTC. This codes for CSAIFLMRGHEQFF.

The chain is built from TRBV15 and TRBJ2-5, with 7 bases aligning to TRBD1. The germline CDR1 and CDR2 sequences are LNHNV and YYDKDF (reference sequence). This CDR3 is built from 16 residues. J was trimmed by 2 bases and V by 1 base; bases with no gene match: 7. The CDR3 here is CATSRGDRVGQETQYF. Written as DNA, the CDR3 is TGTGCCACCAGCAGAGGCGACAGGGTAGGGCAAGAGACCCAGTACTTC.

Details on this clonotype: This may come from a read error, since a much larger clone is one base off. This sequence joins TRBV7-2 and TRBJ1-5; TRBD1 agrees at 10 bases. This CDR3 is 16 amino acids long. J gave up 2 bases and V 5 bases, and 6 bases lay outside the gene matches. Germline CDR1 reads SGHTA; CDR2 reads FQGNSA. The chain's CDR3 is CASSPHGTGGNQPQHF. CDR3 DNA sequence: TGTGCCAGCAGCCCACACGGGACAGGGGGCAATCAGCCCCAGCATTTT.

The rearrangement joins TRBV6-1 to TRBJ1-5, with 8 bases matching TRBD1. The CDR3 length is 16 residues. V gave up 3 bases and J gave up 5 bases; unmatched junction bases: 9. Germline CDR1 MNHNS, CDR2 SASEGT. CDR3 amino acids: CASSDPPDRGYQPQHF. The CDR3, as DNA: TGTGCCAGCAGTGATCCCCCAGACAGGGGTTATCAGCCCCAGCATTTT.

This clonotype has ten or more counts. The chain recombines TRBV7-9 with TRBJ2-1; 15 nucleotides align to TRBD2. With 5 bases clipped from V and 10 bases from J, the junction kept 9 bases outside the gene matches. Germline-derived CDR1 and CDR2 are SEHNR and FQNEAQ (reference sequence). The CDR3 length is 16 residues. Written as DNA, the CDR3 is TGTGCCAGCAGCCCGTGGACTAGCGGGGGGGCAAGGGAGCAGTTCTTC. Encoded protein: CASSPWTSGGAREQFF.

The J gene is TRBJ2-1, the V gene TRBV18; 7 bases line up with TRBD2. V dropped 0 bases and J dropped 2; count of bases not matched to a gene: 7. The CDR3 consists of 17 residues. CDR1 and CDR2 (germline): KGHSH, LQKENI. The CDR3 spells CASSPPEREGPYNEQFF. The CDR3 DNA follows: TGTGCCAGCTCACCACCTGAGAGGGAGGGCCCCTACAATGAGCAGTTCTTC.

The table lists this clonotype with many counts. The V call is TRBV6-5, the J call TRBJ2-6; D perhaps matches TRBD2 (5 bases). The CDR3 is 15 residues long. Germline assignment: CDR1 MNHEY and CDR2 SVGAGI. Trimming stripped 4 bases from V and 0 bases from J, with 7 bases between. CDR3 DNA: TGTGCCAGCAGTTGGGAGTACTCTGGGGCCAACGTCCTGACTTTC. It yields the protein CASSWEYSGANVLTF.

Concerning this clonotype itself: A read error may be the cause here, since a much bigger clone is one base away. The chain links TRBV10-3 to TRBJ2-1; D possibly uses TRBD1 or TRBD2 (5 bases each). The V and J ends lost 10 bases and 8 bases respectively, with 24 bases between them. The CDR3 runs 15 residues. Germline CDR1 and CDR2: ENHRY and SYGVKD. The CDR3 sequence is CATLGATWGRDEQFF. CDR3 coding DNA: TGTGCCACTCTAGGGGCGACATGGGGACGTGATGAGCAGTTCTTC.

This sequence joins TRBV20-1 and TRBJ1-6; D unclear. Germline values: CDR1 DFQATT, CDR2 SNEGSKA (reference sequence). The CDR3 contains 13 residues. Trimming pared 1 base from V and 10 bases from J, leaving 11 bases between. CDR3 loop: CSARGPGESPLHF. Written as DNA, the CDR3 is TGCAGTGCTAGAGGGCCCGGGGAGTCACCCCTCCACTTT.

At least ten counts were recorded for this clonotype. The chain is built from TRBV7-6 and TRBJ2-7, with 9 positions matching TRBD1. Germline V CDR1 and CDR2: SGHVS, FNYEAQ. CDR3 size: 16 residues. The V segment lost 2 bases and the J segment 3 bases; nucleotides outside the gene matches: 8. The CDR3 spells CASSLISGTGIYEQYF. The CDR3, as DNA: TGTGCCAGCAGCTTAATTTCCGGGACAGGGATCTACGAGCAGTACTTC. Based on the CDR3 plus reference TRBV7-6 and TRBJ2-7, the full variable domain is GAGVSQSPRYKVTKRGQDVALRCDPISGHVSLYWYRQALGQGPEFLTYFNYEAQQDKSGLPNDRFSAERPEGSISTLTIQRTEQRDSAMYRCASSLISGTGIYEQYFGPGTRLTVT.

At least ten counts were recorded for this clonotype. V usage is TRBV7-2 and J usage is TRBJ1-1; D call uncertain. Germline loops: CDR1 SGHTA, CDR2 FQGNSA. V was clipped by 3 bases and J by 0 bases, with 11 bases between them. The CDR3 consists of 15 residues. The CDR3 here is CASSLGSSLNTEAFF. CDR3 DNA: TGTGCCAGCAGCTTGGGTAGCAGCTTGAACACTGAAGCTTTCTTT.

This clonotype showed up many times. CDR3 sequence (DNA): TGTGCCAGCAGTCGGGGGCGGGACACCTATCAGCCCCAGCATTTT. It is translated as CASSRGRDTYQPQHF. The genes are TRBV6-6 and TRBJ1-5, with a possible D match to TRBD1 (6 bases). The CDR3 sequence is 15 residues long. The V gene's germline CDR1 is MNHNY and CDR2 SVGAGI (reference sequence). Trimming pared 5 bases from V and 5 bases from J, leaving 16 bases between.

The sample holds many counts of this clonotype. The genes are TRBV12-3 or TRBV12-4 and TRBJ1-5; 9 nucleotides agree with TRBD1. V dropped 7 bases and J dropped 2; count of bases not matched to a gene: 12. The CDR3 totals 17 residues. The CDR3 reads CASTASGQGRGNQPQHF. CDR3 DNA sequence: TGTGCCAGCACCGCCTCGGGACAGGGTCGGGGCAATCAGCCCCAGCATTTT.

This clonotype was recorded once. J is TRBJ2-1 and V is TRBV20-1; 9 positions agree with TRBD2. The CDR3 spans 19 residues. Looked up from germline, CDR1 is DFQATT and CDR2 is SNEGSKA (reference sequence). V gave up 3 bases and J gave up 2 bases; unmatched junction bases: 17. CDR3 amino acids: CSASWGGGGALKTYNEQFF. CDR3 sequence (DNA): TGCAGTGCTAGTTGGGGAGGCGGGGGGGCCCTAAAAACCTACAATGAGCAGTTCTTC.

This clonotype has ten or more counts. The DNA for the CDR3 is TGTGCCAGCAGCCCTTCCTGGACGTACCAAGAGACCCAGTACTTC. As protein: CASSPSWTYQETQYF. This chain uses TRBV7-8 with TRBJ2-5; D not certain. The CDR3 covers 15 residues. Germline V gene data show CDR1 as SGHVS and CDR2 as FQNEAQ. The V end was cut by 5 bases, the J end by 0 bases, with 13 bases between.

This clonotype showed up many times. V and J are TRBV7-9 and TRBJ2-3, with 8 bases identical to TRBD2. The V gene's germline CDR1 is SEHNR and CDR2 FQNEAQ (reference sequence). V was clipped by 0 bases and J by 7 bases; unmatched bases: 12. The CDR3 spans 17 residues. As DNA, the CDR3 is TGTGCCAGCAGCTTAGCTCGTCTACTAGCGGAAGTAAATACGCAGTATTTT. Protein product: CASSLARLLAEVNTQYF.